The TCR beta chain under discussion was sequenced for a study of OX40 agonist ivuxolimab in advanced cancers. Study-level background: Ivuxolimab doses were 0.01, 0.1, 0.3, 1.5, 3 or 10 mg/kg every 2 weeks. One hepatocellular carcinoma and a couple of cutaneous melanoma patients partially responded. General study findings and limits: At 0.1 to 3.0 mg/kg and by week 6, clonal expansion occurred in CD4+ and CD8+ blood T cells.

A note on this clone: Its antigen remains unknown.

Autoimmune disease history or systemic immunosuppression disqualified patients. Assay used: immunoSEQ multiplex PCR; TCRdb lists only in-frame clones, some missing. The sample consists of more than 55,000 clones, approximately 81% of them appearing once. This receptor was identified in an adult with an advanced solid tumor such as melanoma, head and neck, liver or kidney cancer. The material was CD4+ or CD8+ T cells sorted from blood, obtained in a trial of the OX40 agonist ivuxolimab.

CDR3: CASSLIGRVGEQFF. The CDR3 nucleotides read TGTGCCAGCAGCTTAATCGGCAGGGTTGGCGAGCAGTTCTTC. This chain links TRBV7-2 with TRBJ2-1, with D possibly matching TRBD1 (5 bases). This CDR3 has 14 amino acids. Per germline, CDR1 SGHTA and CDR2 FQGNSA. V lost 2 bases and J 10 bases, leaving 15 bases between the germline ends.